This record looks at one T cell receptor (beta chain) sequence and its context. This specimen comes from a study of T-cell memory formation after mild COVID-19. From the 5' RACE reads, TCRdb called clonotypes with MiXCR, one entry per CDR3 protein. The data contain hundreds of thousands of distinct CDR3 sequences, 20% of them singletons. This receptor was identified in an adult woman who had mild COVID-19 (a few samples of this study predate the infection). Cell type and time point are not known. Sequencing was carried out using PBMCs or a T cell subset sorted from them (not recorded which).

CDR3 in amino acids: CASSPELVDEQFF. The CDR3 DNA reads TGTGCCAGCAGCCCAGAGCTAGTGGATGAGCAGTTCTTC. The chain carries TRBV12-3 or TRBV12-4 and TRBJ2-1; the D is unclear. V was pared by 6 bases and J by 8 bases, with 14 bases between. The CDR3 has 13 residues.